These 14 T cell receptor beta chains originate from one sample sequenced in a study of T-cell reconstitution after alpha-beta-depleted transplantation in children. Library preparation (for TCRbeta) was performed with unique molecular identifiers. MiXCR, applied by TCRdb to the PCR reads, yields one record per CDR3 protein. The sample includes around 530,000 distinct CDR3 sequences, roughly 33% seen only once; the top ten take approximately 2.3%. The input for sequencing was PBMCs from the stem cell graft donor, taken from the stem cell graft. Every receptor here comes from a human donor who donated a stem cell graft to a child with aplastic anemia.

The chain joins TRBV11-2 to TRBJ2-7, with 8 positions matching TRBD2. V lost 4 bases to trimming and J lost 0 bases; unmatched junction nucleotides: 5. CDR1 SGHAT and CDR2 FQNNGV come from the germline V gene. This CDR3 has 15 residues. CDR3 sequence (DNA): TGTGCCAGCAGCTCATTAGCGGGGAGCTCCTACGAGCAGTACTTC. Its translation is CASSSLAGSSYEQYF.

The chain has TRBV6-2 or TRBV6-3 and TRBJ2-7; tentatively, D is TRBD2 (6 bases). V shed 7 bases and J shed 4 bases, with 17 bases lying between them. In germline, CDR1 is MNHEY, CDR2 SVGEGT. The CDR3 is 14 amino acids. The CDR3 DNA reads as TGTGCCAGCACTTCTCCGACAGCGGGTTACGAGCAGTACTTC. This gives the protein CASTSPTAGYEQYF.

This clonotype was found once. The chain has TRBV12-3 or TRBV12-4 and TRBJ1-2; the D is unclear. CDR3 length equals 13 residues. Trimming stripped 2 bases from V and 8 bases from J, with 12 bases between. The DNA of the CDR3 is TGTGCCAGCAGTTTATGGGAGTCCGGGGGCTACACCTTC. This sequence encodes CASSLWESGGYTF.

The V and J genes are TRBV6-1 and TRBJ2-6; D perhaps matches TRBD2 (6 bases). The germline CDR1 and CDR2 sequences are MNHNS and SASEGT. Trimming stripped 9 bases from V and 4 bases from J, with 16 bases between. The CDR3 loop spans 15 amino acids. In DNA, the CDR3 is TGTGCCAGTACCATGGAGGGGTCGGGGGCCAACGTCCTGACTTTC. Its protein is CASTMEGSGANVLTF.

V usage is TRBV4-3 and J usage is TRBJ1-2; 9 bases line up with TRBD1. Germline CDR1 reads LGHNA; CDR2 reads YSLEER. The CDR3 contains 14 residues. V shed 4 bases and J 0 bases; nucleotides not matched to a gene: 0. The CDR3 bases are TGCGCCAGCAGCCGGACAGGGGCTAACTATGGCTACACCTTC. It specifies CASSRTGANYGYTF.

As DNA, the CDR3 is TGCGCCAGCAAGGGGACAGAGAGAAGTGAAGCTTTCTTT. Translated: CASKGTERSEAFF. The chain combines TRBV10-1 with TRBJ1-1; 7 bases are shared with TRBD1. The CDR3 has 13 residues. After removal of 7 bases from V and 7 bases from J, the junction contained 9 bases not matched to a gene. Germline CDR1 and CDR2: WNHNN and SYGVQD (reference sequence).

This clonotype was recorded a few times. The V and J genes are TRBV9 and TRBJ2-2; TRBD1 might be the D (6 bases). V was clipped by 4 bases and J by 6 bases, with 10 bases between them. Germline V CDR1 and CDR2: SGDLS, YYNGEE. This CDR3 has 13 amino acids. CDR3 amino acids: CASSNEGAGELFF. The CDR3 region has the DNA TGTGCCAGCAGCAATGAGGGGGCCGGGGAGCTGTTTTTT.

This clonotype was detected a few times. The DNA of the CDR3 is TGTGCCAGCAGTTACTCGATATGGGAGAACACTGAAGCTTTCTTT. Protein product: CASSYSIWENTEAFF. J is TRBJ1-1 and V is TRBV6-5; D unclear. V was shortened by 0 bases and J by 1 base, with 9 bases between the two germline ends. Germline V gene sequence: CDR1 MNHEY, CDR2 SVGAGI. The length of the CDR3 is 15 residues.

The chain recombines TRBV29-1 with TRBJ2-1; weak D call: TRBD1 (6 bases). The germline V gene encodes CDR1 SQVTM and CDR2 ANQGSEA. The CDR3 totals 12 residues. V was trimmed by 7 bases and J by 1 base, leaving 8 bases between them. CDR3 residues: CSAGTSYNEQFF. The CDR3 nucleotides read TGCAGCGCGGGGACATCCTACAATGAGCAGTTCTTC.

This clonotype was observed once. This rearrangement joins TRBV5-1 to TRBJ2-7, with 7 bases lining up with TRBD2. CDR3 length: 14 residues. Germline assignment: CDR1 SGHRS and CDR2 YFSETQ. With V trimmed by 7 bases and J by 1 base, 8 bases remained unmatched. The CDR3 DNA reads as TGCGCCAGCTCGGTCGGGACTACATCCTACGAGCAGTACGTC. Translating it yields CASSVGTTSYEQYV.

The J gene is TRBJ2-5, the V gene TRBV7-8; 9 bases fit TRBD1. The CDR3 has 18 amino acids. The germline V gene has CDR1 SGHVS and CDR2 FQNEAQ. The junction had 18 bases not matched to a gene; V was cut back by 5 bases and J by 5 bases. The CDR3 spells CASSIAQGAGRGGETQYF. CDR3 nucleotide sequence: TGTGCCAGCAGCATTGCACAGGGGGCAGGGAGGGGAGGGGAGACCCAGTACTTC.

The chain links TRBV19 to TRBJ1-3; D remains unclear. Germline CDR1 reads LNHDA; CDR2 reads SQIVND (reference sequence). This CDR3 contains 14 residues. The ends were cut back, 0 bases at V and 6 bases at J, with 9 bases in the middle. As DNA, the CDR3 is TGTGCCAGTAGTATAGATCTAGGTCAAAACACCATATATTTT. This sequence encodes CASSIDLGQNTIYF.

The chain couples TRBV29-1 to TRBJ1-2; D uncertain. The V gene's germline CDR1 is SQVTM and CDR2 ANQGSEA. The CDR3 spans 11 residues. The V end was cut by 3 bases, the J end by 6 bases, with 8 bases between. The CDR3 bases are TGCAGCGTTGATCACCTTGATGGCTACACCTTC. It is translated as CSVDHLDGYTF.

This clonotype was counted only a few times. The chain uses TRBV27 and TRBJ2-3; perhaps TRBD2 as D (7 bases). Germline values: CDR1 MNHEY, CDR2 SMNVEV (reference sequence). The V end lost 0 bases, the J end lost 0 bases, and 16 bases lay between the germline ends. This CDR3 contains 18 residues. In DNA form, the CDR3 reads TGTGCCAGCAGTTTATCGCCCACAGGGAGGGGTAGCACAGATACGCAGTATTTT. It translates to CASSLSPTGRGSTDTQYF.